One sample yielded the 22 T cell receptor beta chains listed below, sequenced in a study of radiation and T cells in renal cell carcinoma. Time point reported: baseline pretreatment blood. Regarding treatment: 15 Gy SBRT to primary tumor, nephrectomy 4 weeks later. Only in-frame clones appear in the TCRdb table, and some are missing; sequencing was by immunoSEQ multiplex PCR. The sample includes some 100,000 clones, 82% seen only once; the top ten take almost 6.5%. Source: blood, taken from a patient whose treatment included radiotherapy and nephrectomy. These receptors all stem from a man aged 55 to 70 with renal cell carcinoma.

The CDR3 loop is CASSLKGEEQYF. The CDR3 nucleotides are TGTGCCAGCTCACTTAAGGGGGAAGAGCAGTACTTC. V and J are TRBV18 and TRBJ2-7; D might be TRBD1 (6 bases). The germline gives CDR1 KGHSH, CDR2 LQKENI. The CDR3 covers 12 residues. The V end was cut by 4 bases, the J end by 7 bases, with 11 bases between.

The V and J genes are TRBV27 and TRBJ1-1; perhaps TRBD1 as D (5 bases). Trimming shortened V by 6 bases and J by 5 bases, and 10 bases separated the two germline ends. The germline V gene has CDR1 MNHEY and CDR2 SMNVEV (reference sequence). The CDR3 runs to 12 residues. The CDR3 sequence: CASRVGVTEAFF. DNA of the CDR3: TGTGCCAGCAGGGTAGGGGTTACTGAAGCTTTCTTT.

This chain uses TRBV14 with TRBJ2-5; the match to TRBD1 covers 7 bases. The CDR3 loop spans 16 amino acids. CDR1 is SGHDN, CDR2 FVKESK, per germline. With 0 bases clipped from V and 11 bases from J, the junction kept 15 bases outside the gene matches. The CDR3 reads CASSQDATGFYLEQYF. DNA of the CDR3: TGTGCCAGCAGCCAAGACGCGACAGGGTTTTATTTGGAGCAGTACTTC.

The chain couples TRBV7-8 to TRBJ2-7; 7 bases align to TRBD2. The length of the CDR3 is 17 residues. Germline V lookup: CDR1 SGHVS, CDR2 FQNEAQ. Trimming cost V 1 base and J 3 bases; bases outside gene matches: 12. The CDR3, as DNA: TGTGCCAGCAGCTTAGAAAAAAAACTAGCGATGGGCTACGAGCAGTACTTC. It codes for CASSLEKKLAMGYEQYF.

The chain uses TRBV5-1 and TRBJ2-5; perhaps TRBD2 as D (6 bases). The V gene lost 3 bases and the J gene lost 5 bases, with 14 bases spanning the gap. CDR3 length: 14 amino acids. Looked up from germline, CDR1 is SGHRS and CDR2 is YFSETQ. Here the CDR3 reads CASSSPGVKETQYF. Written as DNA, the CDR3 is TGCGCCAGCAGCTCCCCGGGAGTTAAGGAGACCCAGTACTTC.

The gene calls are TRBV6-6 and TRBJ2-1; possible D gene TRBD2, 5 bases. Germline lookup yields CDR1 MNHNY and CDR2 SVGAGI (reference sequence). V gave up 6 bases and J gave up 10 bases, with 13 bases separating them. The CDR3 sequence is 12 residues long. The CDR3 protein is CASSITGLEQFF. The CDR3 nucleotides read TGTGCCAGCAGCATAACGGGATTGGAGCAGTTCTTC.

CDR3 in amino acids: CASSPPDRGETLGQFF. The DNA for the CDR3 is TGTGCCAGCAGCCCTCCCGACCGAGGCGAGACATTGGGGCAGTTCTTC. The V call is TRBV5-8, the J call TRBJ2-1, with D unresolved. V lost 4 bases and J lost 12, with 26 bases in between. The CDR3 covers 16 residues. CDR1 is SGHTS, CDR2 YDEGEE, per germline.

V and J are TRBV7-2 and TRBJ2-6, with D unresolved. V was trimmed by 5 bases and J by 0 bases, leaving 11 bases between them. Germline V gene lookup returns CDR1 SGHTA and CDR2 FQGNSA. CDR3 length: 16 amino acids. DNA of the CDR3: TGTGCCAGCAGCGCCGGATTTGCCTCTGGGGCCAACGTCCTGACTTTC. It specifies CASSAGFASGANVLTF.

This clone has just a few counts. The CDR3 here is CASSMASGNIAHEQYF. The CDR3 DNA sequence: TGTGCCAGTAGTATGGCTAGCGGAAATATCGCGCACGAGCAGTACTTC. The chain uses TRBV19 and TRBJ2-7; TRBD2 matches at 7 bases. In germline, CDR1 is LNHDA, CDR2 SQIVND (reference sequence). The CDR3 length is 16 residues. V trimming: 3 bases; J trimming: 5 bases; junction bases outside the gene matches: 13.

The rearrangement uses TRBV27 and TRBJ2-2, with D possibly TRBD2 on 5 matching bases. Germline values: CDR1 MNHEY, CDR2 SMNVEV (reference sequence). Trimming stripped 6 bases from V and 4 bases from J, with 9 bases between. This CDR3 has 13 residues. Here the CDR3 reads CASSLLVTGELFF. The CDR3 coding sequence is TGTGCCAGCAGCCTACTAGTCACCGGGGAGCTGTTTTTT.

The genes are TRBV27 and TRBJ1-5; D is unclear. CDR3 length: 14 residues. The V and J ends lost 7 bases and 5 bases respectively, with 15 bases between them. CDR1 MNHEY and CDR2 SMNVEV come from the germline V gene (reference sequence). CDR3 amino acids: CASTPFSGDQPQHF. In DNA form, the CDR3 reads TGTGCCAGCACTCCCTTTTCAGGAGATCAGCCCCAGCATTTT.

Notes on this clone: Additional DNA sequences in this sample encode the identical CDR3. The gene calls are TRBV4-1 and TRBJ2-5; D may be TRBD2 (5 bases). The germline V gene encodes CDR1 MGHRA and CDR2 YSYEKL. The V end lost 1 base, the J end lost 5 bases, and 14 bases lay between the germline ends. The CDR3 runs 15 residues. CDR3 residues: CASSQVGLAQETQYF. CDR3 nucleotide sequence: TGCGCCAGCAGCCAAGTCGGTCTAGCACAGGAGACCCAGTACTTC.

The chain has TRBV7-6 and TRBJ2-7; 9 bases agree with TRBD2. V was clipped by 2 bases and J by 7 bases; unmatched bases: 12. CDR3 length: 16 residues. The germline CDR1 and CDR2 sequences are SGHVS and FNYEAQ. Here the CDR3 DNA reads TGTGCCAGCAGCTTATCGATTGGCGGGAGGGCGGGGGAGCAGTACTTC. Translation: CASSLSIGGRAGEQYF.

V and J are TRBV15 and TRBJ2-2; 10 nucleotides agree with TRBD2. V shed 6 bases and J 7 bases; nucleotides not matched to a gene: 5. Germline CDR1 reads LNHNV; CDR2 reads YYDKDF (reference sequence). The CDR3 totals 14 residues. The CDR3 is CATRLAGAGGELFF. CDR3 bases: TGTGCCACCAGGCTAGCGGGAGCGGGCGGGGAGCTGTTTTTT.

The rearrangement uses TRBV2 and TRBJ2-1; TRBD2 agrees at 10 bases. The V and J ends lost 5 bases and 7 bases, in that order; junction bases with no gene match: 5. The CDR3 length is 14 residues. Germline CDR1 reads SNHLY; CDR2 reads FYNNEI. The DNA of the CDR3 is TGTGCCAGCAGTCCCCTAGCGGGAGAGAATGAGCAGTTCTTC. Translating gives CASSPLAGENEQFF.

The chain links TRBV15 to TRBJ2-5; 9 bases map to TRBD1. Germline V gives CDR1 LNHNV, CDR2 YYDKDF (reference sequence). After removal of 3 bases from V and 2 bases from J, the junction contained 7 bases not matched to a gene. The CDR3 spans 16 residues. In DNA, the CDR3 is TGTGCCACCAGCAGGTGGACAGGGGCAAGGCAAGAGACCCAGTACTTC. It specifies CATSRWTGARQETQYF.

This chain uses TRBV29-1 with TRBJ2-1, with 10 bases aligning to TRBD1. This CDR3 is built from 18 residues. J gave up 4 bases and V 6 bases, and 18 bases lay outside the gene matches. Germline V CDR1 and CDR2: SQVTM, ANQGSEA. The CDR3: CSVLGPGTGVLSYNEQFF. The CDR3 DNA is TGCAGCGTATTGGGCCCGGGGACAGGGGTCCTCTCTTACAATGAGCAGTTCTTC.

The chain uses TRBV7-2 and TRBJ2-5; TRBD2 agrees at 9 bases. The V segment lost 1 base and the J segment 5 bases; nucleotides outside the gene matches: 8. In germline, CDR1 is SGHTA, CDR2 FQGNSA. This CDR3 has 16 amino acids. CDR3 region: CASSLEISGSSETQYF. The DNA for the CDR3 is TGTGCCAGCAGCTTAGAGATTAGCGGGAGTTCGGAGACCCAGTACTTC.

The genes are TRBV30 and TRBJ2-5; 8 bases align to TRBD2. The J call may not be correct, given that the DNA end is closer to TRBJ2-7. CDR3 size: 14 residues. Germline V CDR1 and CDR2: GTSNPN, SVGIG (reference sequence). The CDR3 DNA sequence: TGTGCCGGGCGACGACTAGCGAACTCCTACGAGCAGTACTTC. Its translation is CAGRRLANSYEQYF.

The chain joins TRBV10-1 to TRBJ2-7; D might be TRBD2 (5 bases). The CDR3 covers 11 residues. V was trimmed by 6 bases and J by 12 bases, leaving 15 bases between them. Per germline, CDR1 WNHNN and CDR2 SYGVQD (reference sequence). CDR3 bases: TGCGCCAGCAGCCCTGCCAGAGGACTGTACTTC. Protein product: CASSPARGLYF.

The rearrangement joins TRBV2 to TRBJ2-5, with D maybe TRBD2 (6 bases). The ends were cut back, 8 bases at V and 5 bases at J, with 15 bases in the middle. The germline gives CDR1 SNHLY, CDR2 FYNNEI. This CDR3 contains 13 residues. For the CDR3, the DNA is TGTGCCAGCCCAGCGGGCCGTCGGGAGACCCAGTACTTC. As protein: CASPAGRRETQYF. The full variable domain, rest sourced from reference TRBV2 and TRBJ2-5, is EPEVTQTPSHQVTQMGQEVILRCVPISNHLYFYWYRQILGQKVEFLVSFYNNEISEKSEIFDDQFSVERPDGSNFTLKIRSTKLEDSAMYFCASPAGRRETQYFGPGTRLLVL.

CDR3: CASSATVASEAFF. Here the CDR3 DNA reads TGTGCCAGCAGCGCGACAGTTGCTAGTGAAGCTTTCTTT. J is TRBJ1-1 and V is TRBV7-3, with D tentatively TRBD1 (5 bases). Germline V CDR1 and CDR2: SGHTA, FQGTGA. The V gene lost 5 bases and the J gene lost 7 bases, with 14 bases spanning the gap. This CDR3 spans 13 amino acids.